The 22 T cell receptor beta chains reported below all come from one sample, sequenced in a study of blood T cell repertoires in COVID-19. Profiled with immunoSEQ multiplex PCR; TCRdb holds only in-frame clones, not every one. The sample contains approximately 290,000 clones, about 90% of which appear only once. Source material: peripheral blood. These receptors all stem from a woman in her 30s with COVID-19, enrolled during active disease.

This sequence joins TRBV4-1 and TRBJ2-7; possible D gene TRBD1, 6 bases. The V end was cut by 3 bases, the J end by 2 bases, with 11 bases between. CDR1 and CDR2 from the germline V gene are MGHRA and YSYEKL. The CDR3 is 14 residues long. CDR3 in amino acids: CASSHETGAYEQYF. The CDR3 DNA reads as TGCGCCAGCAGCCATGAGACAGGAGCCTACGAGCAGTACTTC.

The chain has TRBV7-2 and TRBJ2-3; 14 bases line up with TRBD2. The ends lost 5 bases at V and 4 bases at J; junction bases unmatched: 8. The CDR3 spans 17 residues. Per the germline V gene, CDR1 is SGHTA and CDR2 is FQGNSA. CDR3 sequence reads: CASSKGLAGVGADTQYF. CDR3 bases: TGTGCCAGCAGCAAGGGACTAGCGGGGGTGGGGGCAGATACGCAGTATTTT.

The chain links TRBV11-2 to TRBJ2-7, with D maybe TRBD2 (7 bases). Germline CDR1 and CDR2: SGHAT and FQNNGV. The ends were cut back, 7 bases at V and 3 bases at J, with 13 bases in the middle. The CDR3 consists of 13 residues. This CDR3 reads CASTEGGDYEQYF. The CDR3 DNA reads TGTGCCAGCACAGAGGGGGGGGACTACGAGCAGTACTTC.

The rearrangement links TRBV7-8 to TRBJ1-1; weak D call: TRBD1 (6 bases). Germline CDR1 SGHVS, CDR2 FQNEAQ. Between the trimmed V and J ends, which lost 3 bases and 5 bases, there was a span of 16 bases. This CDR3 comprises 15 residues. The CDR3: CASSFFTGLGTEAFF. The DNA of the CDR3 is TGTGCCAGCAGCTTTTTCACAGGGCTAGGGACTGAAGCTTTCTTT.

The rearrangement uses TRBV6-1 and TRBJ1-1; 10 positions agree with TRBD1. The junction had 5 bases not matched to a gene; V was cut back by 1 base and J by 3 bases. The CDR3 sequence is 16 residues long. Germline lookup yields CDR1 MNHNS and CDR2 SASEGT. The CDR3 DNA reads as TGTGCCAGCAGTGAAGGGGCGGGACAGGGGTACACTGAAGCTTTCTTT. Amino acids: CASSEGAGQGYTEAFF.

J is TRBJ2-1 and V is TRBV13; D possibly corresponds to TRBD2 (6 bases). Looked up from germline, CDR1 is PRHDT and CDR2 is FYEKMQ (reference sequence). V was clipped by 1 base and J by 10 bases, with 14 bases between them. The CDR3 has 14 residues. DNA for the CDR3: TGTGCCAGCAGCTTAGTTTCGCGGGGAAGGGAGCAGTTCTTC. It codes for CASSLVSRGREQFF.

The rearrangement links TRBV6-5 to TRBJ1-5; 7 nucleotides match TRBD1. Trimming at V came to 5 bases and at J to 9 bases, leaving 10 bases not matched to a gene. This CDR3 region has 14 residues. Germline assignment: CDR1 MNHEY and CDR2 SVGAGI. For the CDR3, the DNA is TGTGCCAGCAGTCCTCTCCGACAGGGTAGGCCCCAGCATTTT. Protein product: CASSPLRQGRPQHF.

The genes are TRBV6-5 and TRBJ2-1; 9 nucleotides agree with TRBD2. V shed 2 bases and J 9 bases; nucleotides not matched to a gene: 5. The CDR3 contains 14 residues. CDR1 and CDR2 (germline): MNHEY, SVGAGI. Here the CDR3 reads CASSYTAGGGEQFF. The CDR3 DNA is TGTGCCAGCAGTTACACAGCGGGGGGTGGTGAGCAGTTCTTC.

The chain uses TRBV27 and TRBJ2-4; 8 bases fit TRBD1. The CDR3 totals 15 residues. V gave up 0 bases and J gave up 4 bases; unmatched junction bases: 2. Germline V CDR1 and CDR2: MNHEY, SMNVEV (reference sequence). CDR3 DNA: TGTGCCAGCAGTTTATCCAGGACAGGGAAAAACATTCAGTACTTC. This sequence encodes CASSLSRTGKNIQYF.

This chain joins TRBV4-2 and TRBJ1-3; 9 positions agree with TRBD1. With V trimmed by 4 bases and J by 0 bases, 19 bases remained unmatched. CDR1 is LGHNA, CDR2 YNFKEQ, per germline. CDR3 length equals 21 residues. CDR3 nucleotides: TGTGCCAGCAGCCGTTACTTCGGGACAGGGTCCCTCCGGAGCTCTGGAAACACCATATATTTT. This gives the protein CASSRYFGTGSLRSSGNTIYF.

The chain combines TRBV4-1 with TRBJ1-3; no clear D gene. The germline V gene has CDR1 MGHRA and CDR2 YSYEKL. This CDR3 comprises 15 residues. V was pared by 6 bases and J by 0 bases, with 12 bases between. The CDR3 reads CASSPPRSSGNTIYF. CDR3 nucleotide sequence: TGCGCCAGCAGTCCTCCCCGGAGCTCTGGAAACACCATATATTTT.

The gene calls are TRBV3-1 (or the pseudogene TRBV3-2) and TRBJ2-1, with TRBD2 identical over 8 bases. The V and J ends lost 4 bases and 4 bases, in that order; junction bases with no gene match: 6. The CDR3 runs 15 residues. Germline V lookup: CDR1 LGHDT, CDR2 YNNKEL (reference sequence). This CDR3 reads CASSRRGGRYNEQFF. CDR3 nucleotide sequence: TGTGCCAGCAGCCGCCGCGGGGGGCGATACAATGAGCAGTTCTTC.

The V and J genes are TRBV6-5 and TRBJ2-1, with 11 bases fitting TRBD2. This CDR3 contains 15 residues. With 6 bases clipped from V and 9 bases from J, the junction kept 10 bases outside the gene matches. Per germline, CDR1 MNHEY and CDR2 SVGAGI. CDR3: CASSATSGGSIEQFF. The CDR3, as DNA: TGTGCCAGCAGCGCAACTAGCGGGGGTTCTATTGAGCAGTTCTTC.

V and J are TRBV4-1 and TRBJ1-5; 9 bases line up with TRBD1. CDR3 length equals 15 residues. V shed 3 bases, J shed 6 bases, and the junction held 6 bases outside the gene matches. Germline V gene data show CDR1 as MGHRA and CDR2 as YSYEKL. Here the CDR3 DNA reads TGCGCCAGCAGCCAGGGGACAGGGCTTGGTCAGCCCCAGCATTTT. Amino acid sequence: CASSQGTGLGQPQHF.

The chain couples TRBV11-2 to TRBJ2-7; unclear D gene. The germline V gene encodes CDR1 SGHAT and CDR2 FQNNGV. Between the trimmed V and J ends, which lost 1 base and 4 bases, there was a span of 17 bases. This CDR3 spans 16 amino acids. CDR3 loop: CASSLGFGGSDYEQYF. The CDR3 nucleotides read TGTGCCAGCAGCTTAGGATTCGGCGGTTCGGATTACGAGCAGTACTTC. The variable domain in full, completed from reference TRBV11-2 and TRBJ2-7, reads EAGVAQSPRYKIIEKRQSVAFWCNPISGHATLYWYQQILGQGPKLLIQFQNNGVVDDSQLPKDRFSAERLKGVDSTLKIQPAKLEDSAVYLCASSLGFGGSDYEQYFGPGTRLTVT.

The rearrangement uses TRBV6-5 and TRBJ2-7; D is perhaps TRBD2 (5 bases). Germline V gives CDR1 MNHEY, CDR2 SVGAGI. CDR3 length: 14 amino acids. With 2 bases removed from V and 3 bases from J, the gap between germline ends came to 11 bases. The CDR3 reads CASSYGGRGYEQYF. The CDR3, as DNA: TGTGCCAGCAGTTACGGAGGACGGGGCTACGAGCAGTACTTC.

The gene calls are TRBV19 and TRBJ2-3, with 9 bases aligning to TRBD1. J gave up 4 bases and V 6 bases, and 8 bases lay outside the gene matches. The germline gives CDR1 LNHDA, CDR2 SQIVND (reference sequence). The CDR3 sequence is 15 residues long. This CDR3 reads CASRRGQGSADTQYF. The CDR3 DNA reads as TGTGCCAGTAGAAGGGGACAGGGAAGCGCAGATACGCAGTATTTT. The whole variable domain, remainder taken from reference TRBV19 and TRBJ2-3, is DGGITQSPKYLFRKEGQNVTLSCEQNLNHDAMYWYRQDPGQGLRLIYYSQIVNDFQKGDIAEGYSVSREKKESFPLTVTSAQKNPTAFYLCASRRGQGSADTQYFGPGTRLTVL.

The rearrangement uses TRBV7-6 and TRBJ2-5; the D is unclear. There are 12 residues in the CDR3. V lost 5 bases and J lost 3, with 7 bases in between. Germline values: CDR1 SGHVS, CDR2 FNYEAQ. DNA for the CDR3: TGTGCCAGCAGCCCGACTGAAGAGACCCAGTACTTC. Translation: CASSPTEETQYF.

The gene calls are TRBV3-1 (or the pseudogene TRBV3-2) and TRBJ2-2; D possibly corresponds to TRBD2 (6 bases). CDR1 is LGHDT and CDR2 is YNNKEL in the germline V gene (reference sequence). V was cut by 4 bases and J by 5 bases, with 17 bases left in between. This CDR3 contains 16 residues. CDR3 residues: CASSPWTSRGTGELFF. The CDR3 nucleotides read TGTGCCAGCAGCCCTTGGACCTCCCGGGGGACCGGGGAGCTGTTTTTT.

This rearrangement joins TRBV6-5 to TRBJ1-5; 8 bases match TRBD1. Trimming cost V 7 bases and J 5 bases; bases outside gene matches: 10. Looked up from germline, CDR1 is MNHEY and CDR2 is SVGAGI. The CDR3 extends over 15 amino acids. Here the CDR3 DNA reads TGTGCCAGCAACCCAGGACAGGGAGTCCATCAGCCCCAGCATTTT. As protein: CASNPGQGVHQPQHF.

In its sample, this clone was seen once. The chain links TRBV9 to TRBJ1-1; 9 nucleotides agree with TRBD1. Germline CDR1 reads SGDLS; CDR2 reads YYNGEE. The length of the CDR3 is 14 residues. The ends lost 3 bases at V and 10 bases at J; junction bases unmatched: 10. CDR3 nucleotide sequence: TGTGCCAGCAGCGGTCGACAGGGGGGCTTTAGAGCTTTCTTT. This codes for CASSGRQGGFRAFF.

The CDR3 DNA reads as TGTGCCTCCAAGGCAGGCTGGACTGAAGCTTTCTTT. Translating it yields CASKAGWTEAFF. The rearrangement links TRBV19 to TRBJ1-1; D remains unclear. Trimming left V 11 bases short and J 5 bases short, with 15 bases between. From germline, CDR1 is LNHDA and CDR2 SQIVND (reference sequence). This CDR3 is 12 amino acids long.